One and the same sample provided the 5 T cell receptor beta chains below, sequenced in a study of blood T cell repertoires in COVID-19. Libraries were prepared by immunoSEQ multiplex PCR; TCRdb keeps only in-frame clonotypes and omits some of them. This sample carries tens of thousands of clones, more than 85% of them seen once, and the ten largest clones take approximately 4.6%. The sample taken for sequencing was peripheral blood. These TCRs come from a man aged 50 to 60 with active COVID-19.

The J gene is TRBJ2-3, the V gene TRBV5-1; D is unclear. This CDR3 is 13 amino acids long. The V end was cut by 5 bases, the J end by 0 bases, with 7 bases between. Germline CDR1 and CDR2: SGHRS and YFSETQ. The CDR3 loop reads CASRTRSTDTQYF. In DNA form, the CDR3 reads TGCGCCAGCAGAACACGCAGCACAGATACGCAGTATTTT.

V gene TRBV4-1 combines with J gene TRBJ1-3; possibly TRBD1 for D (6 bases). This CDR3 region has 16 residues. Per the germline V gene, CDR1 is MGHRA and CDR2 is YSYEKL. Trimming took 2 bases from V and 0 from J, leaving 11 bases between them. In nucleotides, the CDR3 is TGCGCCAGCAGCCAACCAACGGACAGCTCTGGAAACACCATATATTTT. Amino acid sequence: CASSQPTDSSGNTIYF.

This chain joins TRBV19 and TRBJ2-5; D is perhaps TRBD2 (6 bases). The CDR3 is 13 amino acids. V was cut by 5 bases and J by 5 bases, with 12 bases left in between. Germline-derived CDR1 and CDR2 are LNHDA and SQIVND (reference sequence). CDR3 sequence reads: CASSPTGVETQYF. The DNA for the CDR3 is TGTGCCAGTAGTCCGACGGGGGTGGAGACCCAGTACTTC.

This clone was seen once. The rearrangement links TRBV9 to TRBJ2-2; D gene uncertain. The CDR3 contains 13 residues. CDR1 is SGDLS and CDR2 is YYNGEE in the germline V gene. Trimming left V 3 bases short and J 5 bases short, with 8 bases between. The CDR3 here is CASSAGPTGELFF. CDR3 sequence (DNA): TGTGCCAGCAGCGCTGGGCCGACCGGGGAGCTGTTTTTT.

V and J are TRBV5-4 and TRBJ2-2; 8 bases map to TRBD1. Trimming at V came to 3 bases and at J to 0 bases, leaving 4 bases not matched to a gene. The CDR3 sequence is 16 residues long. The V gene's germline CDR1 is SGHNT and CDR2 YYREEE (reference sequence). The DNA for the CDR3 is TGTGCCAGCAGCTCAAACAGGGGGACGAACACCGGGGAGCTGTTTTTT. This codes for CASSSNRGTNTGELFF.